The sequence of this T cell receptor (beta chain) was determined in a study of T-cell reconstitution after alpha-beta-depleted transplantation in children. Unmatched junction bases numbered 11, after V lost 5 bases and J lost 4 bases. The CDR3 spans 16 residues. Germline CDR1 and CDR2: SEHNR and FQNEAQ (reference sequence). TCRbeta library construction was performed incorporating unique molecular identifiers. MiXCR, run by TCRdb on the PCR reads, gives a single entry per CDR3 protein. This table has approximately 97,000 distinct CDR3 sequences, about 5.6% appearing once. The rearrangement joins TRBV7-9 to TRBJ2-3; 8 bases line up with TRBD2. The sequenced sample was PBMCs, mostly from graft donor cells, obtained 60 days after TCRalphabeta/CD19-depleted stem cell transplant. This sequence originates from a female patient younger than 10 who had a stem cell transplant for Fanconi anemia, so the T cells may come from the graft donor. The chain's CDR3 is CASSHLSGSTADTQYF. The DNA of the CDR3 is TGTGCCAGCAGCCACCTAAGCGGGAGCACCGCAGATACGCAGTATTTT.